Given below is one TCR beta chain in context. Its antigen remains unknown. These data belong to a study of STAT3 mutations in large granular lymphocyte leukemia. The table came from immunoSEQ multiplex PCR; TCRdb's copy has only in-frame clones and leaves some out. Of fewer than 20,000 clones in the sample, 84% are singletons; the top ten hold about 9.1%. Whole-study results and caveats: At least one immunodominant TCR beta clonotype appeared in every T-cell large granular lymphocyte leukemia patient.

This CDR3 spans 15 amino acids. Between the trimmed V and J ends, which lost 2 bases and 0 bases, there was a span of 5 bases. CDR1 and CDR2 from the germline V gene are MNHNY and SVGAGI (reference sequence). This chain joins TRBV6-6 and TRBJ2-6; D ambiguous. The receptor was isolated from a man between 50 and 59 years old with T-cell large granular lymphocyte leukemia. Some clones in this sample may be carry-over from other donors' samples. The sample taken for sequencing was peripheral blood mononuclear cells. The CDR3 coding sequence is TGTGCCAGCAGTTACGGCAGCTCTGGGGCCAACGTCCTGACTTTC. Amino acid sequence: CASSYGSSGANVLTF.